These T cell receptor beta chains were read from a single sample in a study of blood T cell repertoires in COVID-19. The method was immunoSEQ multiplex PCR; TCRdb's version includes in-frame clones alone and lacks a portion of them. The sample holds 150,000 or so clones; about 86% are singletons and the top ten take roughly 8%. The sequenced sample consisted of peripheral blood. Source of these receptors: a man in his sixties with acute or convalescent COVID-19. Each CDR3 is given without its conserved first and last residue. The order of the fields is CDR3 length, J gene, V gene, CDR3 protein.

cdr3_length: 12
j_call: TRBJ1-2
v_call: TRBV9
cdr3_aa: ASSVGAGGYGYT

cdr3_length: 12
j_call: TRBJ2-3
v_call: TRBV24-1
cdr3_aa: ATSVSGGGDTQY

cdr3_length: 16
j_call: TRBJ2-1
v_call: TRBV3-1/TRBV3-2
cdr3_aa: ASSQEGRLAGIGVEQF

cdr3_length: 15
j_call: TRBJ2-3
v_call: TRBV11-2
cdr3_aa: ASSPRTGFRSTDTQY

cdr3_length: 12
j_call: TRBJ2-1
v_call: TRBV5-8
cdr3_aa: ARQRPSSYNEQF

cdr3_length: 12
j_call: TRBJ1-5
v_call: TRBV2
cdr3_aa: ASTGQGRNQPQH

cdr3_length: 12
j_call: TRBJ1-1
v_call: TRBV3-1/TRBV3-2
cdr3_aa: ASSQDTGNTEAF

cdr3_length: 13
j_call: TRBJ2-7
v_call: TRBV7-2
cdr3_aa: ASSLVGGAGYEQY

cdr3_length: 12
j_call: TRBJ1-2
v_call: TRBV5-4
cdr3_aa: ASSLEGQGRRYT

cdr3_length: 13
j_call: TRBJ1-1
v_call: TRBV5-1
cdr3_aa: ASSLLGRLNTEAF

cdr3_length: 14
j_call: TRBJ2-2
v_call: TRBV28
cdr3_aa: ASSSPTHRGTGELF

cdr3_length: 13
j_call: TRBJ2-3
v_call: TRBV2
cdr3_aa: ASSEALQGLDTQY

cdr3_length: 17
j_call: TRBJ1-5
v_call: TRBV7-9
cdr3_aa: ASSLGPGQGSPSNQPQH

cdr3_length: 11
j_call: TRBJ1-6
v_call: TRBV27
cdr3_aa: ASSLGEDSPLH

cdr3_length: 10
j_call: TRBJ2-7
v_call: TRBV19
cdr3_aa: ASSADSYEQY

cdr3_length: 14
j_call: TRBJ2-1
v_call: TRBV9
cdr3_aa: ASSKSSGRGYNEQF

cdr3_length: 13
j_call: TRBJ2-1
v_call: TRBV7-3
cdr3_aa: ASSLSARVRDEQF

cdr3_length: 11
j_call: TRBJ2-7
v_call: TRBV5-1
cdr3_aa: ASSSTRSYEQY

cdr3_length: 16
j_call: TRBJ2-1
v_call: TRBV3-1/TRBV3-2
cdr3_aa: ASSQSPGTSGRDNEQF

cdr3_length: 13
j_call: TRBJ1-4
v_call: TRBV28
cdr3_aa: ASSSAIGILAGLF

cdr3_length: 11
j_call: TRBJ1-1
v_call: TRBV30
cdr3_aa: AWSENRDTEAF

cdr3_length: 12
j_call: TRBJ2-7
v_call: TRBV3-1/TRBV3-2
cdr3_aa: ASSWGTSGNEQY

cdr3_length: 13
j_call: TRBJ2-3
v_call: TRBV18
cdr3_aa: ASSRNNRGTDTQY

cdr3_length: 13
j_call: TRBJ2-7
v_call: TRBV4-1
cdr3_aa: ASSWGLAGGGEQY

cdr3_length: 14
j_call: TRBJ1-2
v_call: TRBV7-6
cdr3_aa: ASSLVGTGALNGYT

cdr3_length: 13
j_call: TRBJ2-2
v_call: TRBV10-1
cdr3_aa: ASSDGGAGTGELF

cdr3_length: 13
j_call: TRBJ2-1
v_call: TRBV19
cdr3_aa: ASRLTSGSYNEQF

cdr3_length: 13
j_call: TRBJ2-5
v_call: TRBV2
cdr3_aa: ASSEQGGLMLAQY

cdr3_length: 13
j_call: TRBJ1-1
v_call: TRBV28
cdr3_aa: ASSREDRDVAEAF

cdr3_length: 12
j_call: TRBJ2-3
v_call: TRBV19
cdr3_aa: ASRPGTGSHTQY

cdr3_length: 13
j_call: TRBJ2-2
v_call: TRBV5-4
cdr3_aa: ASSSVAGGAGELF

cdr3_length: 10
j_call: TRBJ1-2
v_call: TRBV29-1
cdr3_aa: SGKDTNYGYT

cdr3_length: 13
j_call: TRBJ1-3
v_call: TRBV5-1
cdr3_aa: ASSLGGNSGNTIY

cdr3_length: 15
j_call: TRBJ2-2
v_call: TRBV2
cdr3_aa: ASSPLTSGINTGELF

cdr3_length: 12
j_call: TRBJ2-5
v_call: TRBV24-1
cdr3_aa: ATSDPGTEETQY

cdr3_length: 12
j_call: TRBJ1-3
v_call: TRBV28
cdr3_aa: ASRPGTAGNTIY

cdr3_length: 12
j_call: TRBJ2-7
v_call: TRBV18
cdr3_aa: ASSKTGGYYEQY

cdr3_length: 14
j_call: TRBJ1-2
v_call: TRBV28
cdr3_aa: ASSFPGGTTIYGYT

cdr3_length: 13
j_call: TRBJ2-1
v_call: TRBV7-3
cdr3_aa: ASSPREGRGNEQF

cdr3_length: 14
j_call: TRBJ2-5
v_call: TRBV3-1/TRBV3-2
cdr3_aa: ASSQELAGSQETQY

cdr3_length: 13
j_call: TRBJ1-6
v_call: TRBV28
cdr3_aa: ASSPPGRLNSPLH

cdr3_length: 10
j_call: TRBJ2-7
v_call: TRBV7-5
cdr3_aa: ADGQVGYEQY

cdr3_length: 12
j_call: TRBJ1-6
v_call: TRBV9
cdr3_aa: ASSVGRGDSPLH

cdr3_length: 15
j_call: TRBJ2-1
v_call: TRBV18
cdr3_aa: ASSPPGAGGRHNEQF

cdr3_length: 11
j_call: TRBJ1-2
v_call: TRBV16
cdr3_aa: ASSQGGVYGYT